The 17 T cell receptor beta chains reported below all come from one sample, sequenced in a study of identical twins. TCRdb recomputed calls from the 5' RACE reads with MiXCR, one row per CDR3 protein. This table holds around 510,000 distinct CDR3 sequences, 14% found once. These data are also associated with another study on yellow fever vaccine responses in identical twins.

The sequenced sample was CD4+ T cells sorted from blood. Source of these receptors: a young woman in good health.

This sequence joins TRBV20-1 and TRBJ1-3; D gene ambiguous. The V gene lost 0 bases and the J gene lost 7 bases, with 19 bases spanning the gap. The CDR3 sequence is 16 residues long. The germline CDR1 and CDR2 sequences are DFQATT and SNEGSKA (reference sequence). CDR3 sequence (DNA): TGCAGTGCTAGAGATCACCGGGAGAAGGGTAGGAACACCATATATTTT. Amino acid sequence: CSARDHREKGRNTIYF.

The chain carries TRBV10-3 and TRBJ2-5, with D unclear. Trimming shortened V by 5 bases and J by 5 bases, and 12 bases separated the two germline ends. This CDR3 is built from 13 residues. Germline loops: CDR1 ENHRY, CDR2 SYGVKD. CDR3 sequence: CAISFAVWETQYF. The DNA for the CDR3 is TGTGCCATCAGTTTTGCGGTTTGGGAGACCCAGTACTTC.

The chain carries TRBV28 and TRBJ2-1, with a possible D match to TRBD1 (6 bases). The CDR3 runs to 16 residues. Germline-derived CDR1 and CDR2 are MDHEN and SYDVKM. The ends were cut back, 4 bases at V and 3 bases at J, with 16 bases in the middle. CDR3 loop: CASSSERGRLYNEQFF. The CDR3 nucleotides read TGTGCCAGCAGTTCGGAAAGGGGGAGACTCTACAATGAGCAGTTCTTC.

A few counts support this clonotype. The V gene is TRBV3-1, the J gene TRBJ2-7; TRBD2 matches 7 bases. V lost 1 base, J lost 3 bases, and 6 bases stayed unmatched. The CDR3 is 15 amino acids. CDR1 and CDR2 (germline): LGHDT, YNNKEL (reference sequence). The CDR3 sequence: CASSQGGRALYEQYF. DNA of the CDR3: TGTGCCAGCAGCCAAGGTGGGAGGGCCCTCTACGAGCAGTACTTC.

This chain joins TRBV3-1 and TRBJ2-7; TRBD1 matches 9 bases. There are 16 residues in the CDR3. V shed 1 base, J shed 7 bases, and the junction held 11 bases outside the gene matches. Germline CDR1 is LGHDT and CDR2 is YNNKEL (reference sequence). As DNA, the CDR3 is TGTGCCAGCAGCCAAGTCCGTGGGACAGGGAGTGGGGAGCAGTACTTC. Encoded protein: CASSQVRGTGSGEQYF.

This clonotype was detected ten times or more. The J gene is TRBJ2-2, the V gene TRBV5-1; D uncertain. CDR3 length equals 14 residues. V was pared by 4 bases and J by 1 base, with 8 bases between. Per germline, CDR1 SGHRS and CDR2 YFSETQ. CDR3 sequence: CASSPSENTGELFF. The CDR3 DNA reads as TGCGCCAGCAGCCCATCAGAGAACACCGGGGAGCTGTTTTTT.

The table lists this clonotype with many counts. V usage is TRBV19 and J usage is TRBJ2-7; unclear D gene. The V end was cut by 6 bases, the J end by 0 bases, with 12 bases between. The CDR3 length is 14 residues. Germline CDR1 reads LNHDA; CDR2 reads SQIVND (reference sequence). CDR3 sequence reads: CASSAQYLSYEQYF. CDR3 DNA sequence: TGTGCCAGTAGCGCTCAATACCTCTCCTACGAGCAGTACTTC.

V usage is TRBV12-3 or TRBV12-4 and J usage is TRBJ2-7, with D possibly TRBD2 on 6 matching bases. Trimming removed 5 bases from V and 6 bases from J, with 17 bases in between. This CDR3 spans 14 amino acids. The CDR3 sequence is CASSPGLRGAEQYF. CDR3 in DNA: TGTGCCAGCAGTCCAGGACTTCGCGGGGCCGAGCAGTACTTC.

The chain carries TRBV5-1 and TRBJ2-5; 7 bases line up with TRBD2. CDR1 and CDR2 from the germline V gene are SGHRS and YFSETQ. V trimming: 7 bases; J trimming: 1 base; junction bases outside the gene matches: 4. This CDR3 spans 13 amino acids. The CDR3 bases are TGCGCCAGCGGGCGGGGGTTCCAAGAGACCCAGTACTTC. This translates into CASGRGFQETQYF.

This clonotype turned up a few times. The rearrangement uses TRBV5-1 and TRBJ2-7; 8 nucleotides match TRBD1. Germline V gene sequence: CDR1 SGHRS, CDR2 YFSETQ. The CDR3 has 15 amino acids. The junction had 4 bases not matched to a gene; V was cut back by 0 bases and J by 2 bases. The chain's CDR3 is CASSLATGEAYEQYF. The CDR3 DNA reads as TGCGCCAGCAGCTTGGCGACAGGGGAAGCCTACGAGCAGTACTTC.

The table lists this clonotype with a few counts. The chain has TRBV29-1 and TRBJ2-1, with TRBD1 matching 8 bases. This CDR3 region has 17 residues. Trimming removed 4 bases from V and 6 bases from J; junction bases left unmatched: 17. Germline V CDR1 and CDR2: SQVTM, ANQGSEA. This chain's CDR3 is CSVGTGKSNSRGNEQFF. As DNA, the CDR3 is TGCAGCGTTGGGACAGGGAAGTCGAACTCGCGGGGCAATGAGCAGTTCTTC.

This chain links TRBV2 with TRBJ1-5; D ambiguous. CDR1 and CDR2 (germline): SNHLY, FYNNEI. V lost 6 bases and J 3 bases, leaving 15 bases between the germline ends. The CDR3 is 15 residues long. The CDR3 sequence is CASRSRPEINQPQHF. Here the CDR3 DNA reads TGTGCCAGCAGAAGCAGACCCGAAATCAATCAGCCCCAGCATTTT.

This clonotype has a count of ten or more. The genes are TRBV7-9 and TRBJ1-2; D is uncertain. Germline CDR1 and CDR2: SEHNR and FQNEAQ (reference sequence). V lost 7 bases to trimming and J lost 13 bases, with 22 bases between them. The CDR3 has 13 residues. The CDR3 loop reads CASIYFRGQVATF. As DNA, the CDR3 is TGTGCCAGCATCTATTTCCGAGGGCAGGTTGCCACCTTC. Supplemented by reference TRBV7-9 and TRBJ1-2, the full variable domain reads DTGVSQNPRHKITKRGQNVTFRCDPISEHNRLYWYRQTLGQGPEFLTYFQNEAQLEKSRLLSDRFSAERPKGSFSTLEIQRTEQGDSAMYLCASIYFRGQVATFGSGTRLTVV.

This clonotype was counted between two and nine times. J is TRBJ2-2 and V is TRBV7-2; 7 bases fit TRBD1. Germline CDR1 reads SGHTA; CDR2 reads FQGNSA. This CDR3 contains 13 residues. The V segment lost 4 bases and the J segment 6 bases; nucleotides outside the gene matches: 2. CDR3 protein: CASSYGQAGELFF. The CDR3 DNA is TGTGCCAGCAGCTATGGACAGGCCGGGGAGCTGTTTTTT. Supplemented by reference TRBV7-2 and TRBJ2-2, the full variable domain reads GAGVSQSPSNKVTEKGKDVELRCDPISGHTALYWYRQSLGQGLEFLIYFQGNSAPDKSGLPSDRFSAERTGGSVSTLTIQRTQQEDSAVYLCASSYGQAGELFFGEGSRLTVL.

The table lists this clonotype with many counts. The V gene is TRBV29-1, the J gene TRBJ1-2; TRBD1 aligns across 9 bases. CDR1 and CDR2 from the germline V gene are SQVTM and ANQGSEA. V lost 0 bases, J lost 5 bases, and 10 bases stayed unmatched. The CDR3 loop spans 16 amino acids. CDR3 protein: CSVEDHPGQGKYGYTF. CDR3 sequence (DNA): TGCAGCGTTGAAGACCACCCCGGACAGGGGAAATATGGCTACACCTTC.

V gene TRBV6-1 combines with J gene TRBJ2-1, with 7 bases matching TRBD1. CDR1 is MNHNS and CDR2 is SASEGT in the germline V gene. V lost 4 bases to trimming and J lost 6 bases; unmatched junction nucleotides: 12. The CDR3 is made up of 16 amino acids. CDR3 amino acids: CASSGLQGSERNEQFF. CDR3 sequence (DNA): TGTGCCAGCAGTGGTTTACAGGGGTCAGAGCGCAATGAGCAGTTCTTC.

The V call is TRBV6-5, the J call TRBJ2-2, with 13 bases aligning to TRBD2. The ends lost 2 bases at V and 1 base at J; junction bases unmatched: 4. In germline, CDR1 is MNHEY, CDR2 SVGAGI. There are 18 residues in the CDR3. The CDR3 protein is CASSYGLAGEKNTGELFF. Written as DNA, the CDR3 is TGTGCCAGCAGTTACGGACTAGCGGGAGAAAAGAACACCGGGGAGCTGTTTTTT.